The clone carrying this T cell receptor beta chain was picked up a small number of times. Its antigen remains unidentified. Trimming removed 4 bases from V and 5 bases from J, with 8 bases in between. The CDR3 has 11 residues. Germline V gene lookup returns CDR1 SQVTM and CDR2 ANQGSEA. These data originate in a study of T-cell memory formation after mild COVID-19. Study-wide findings and caveats: A second wave expanding day 15 to 37 was CD4+-biased; contracting clones were balanced. Confirmation of SARS-CoV-2 specificity was lacking for second-wave clones peaking day 37.

Constant-segment primers and 5'RACE yielded cDNA libraries for TCR alpha and TCR beta, each carrying sample barcodes and UMIs. TCRdb fed the 5' RACE reads into MiXCR, producing one record per CDR3 protein. The sample lists some 600,000 distinct CDR3 sequences; 17% were seen once. The clonotype was recovered from an adult woman who had mild COVID-19 (a few samples of this study predate the infection). Cell type and time point are not known. Source material: PBMCs or a T cell subset sorted from them (not recorded which). This chain links TRBV29-1 with TRBJ1-2; D is unclear. The CDR3 coding sequence is TGCAGCGTTGGGACGTATTATGGCTACACCTTC. Residues: CSVGTYYGYTF. The full variable domain, with the rest looked up from reference TRBV29-1 and TRBJ1-2, is SAVISQKPSRDICQRGTSLTIQCQVDSQVTMMFWYRQQPGQSLTLIATANQGSEATYESGFVIDKFPISRPNLTFSTLTVSNMSPEDSSIYLCSVGTYYGYTFGSGTRLTVV.